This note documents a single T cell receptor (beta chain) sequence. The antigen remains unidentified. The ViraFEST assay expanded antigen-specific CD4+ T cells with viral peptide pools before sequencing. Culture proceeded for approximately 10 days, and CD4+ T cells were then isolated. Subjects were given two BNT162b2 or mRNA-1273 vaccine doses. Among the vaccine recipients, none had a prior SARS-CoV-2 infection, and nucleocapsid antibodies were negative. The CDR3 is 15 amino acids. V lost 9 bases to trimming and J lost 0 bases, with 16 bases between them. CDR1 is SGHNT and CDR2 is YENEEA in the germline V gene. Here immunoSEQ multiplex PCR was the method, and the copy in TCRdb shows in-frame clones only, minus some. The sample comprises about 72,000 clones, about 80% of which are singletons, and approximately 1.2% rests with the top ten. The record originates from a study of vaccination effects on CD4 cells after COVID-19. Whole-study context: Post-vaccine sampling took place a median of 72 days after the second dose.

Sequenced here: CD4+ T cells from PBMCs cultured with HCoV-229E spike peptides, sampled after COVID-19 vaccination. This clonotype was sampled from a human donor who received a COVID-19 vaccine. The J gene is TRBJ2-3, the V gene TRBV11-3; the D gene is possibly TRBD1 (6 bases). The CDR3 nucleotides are TGTGCCAGTTCCCCACAGGGTGGGAGCACAGATACGCAGTATTTT. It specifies CASSPQGGSTDTQYF.